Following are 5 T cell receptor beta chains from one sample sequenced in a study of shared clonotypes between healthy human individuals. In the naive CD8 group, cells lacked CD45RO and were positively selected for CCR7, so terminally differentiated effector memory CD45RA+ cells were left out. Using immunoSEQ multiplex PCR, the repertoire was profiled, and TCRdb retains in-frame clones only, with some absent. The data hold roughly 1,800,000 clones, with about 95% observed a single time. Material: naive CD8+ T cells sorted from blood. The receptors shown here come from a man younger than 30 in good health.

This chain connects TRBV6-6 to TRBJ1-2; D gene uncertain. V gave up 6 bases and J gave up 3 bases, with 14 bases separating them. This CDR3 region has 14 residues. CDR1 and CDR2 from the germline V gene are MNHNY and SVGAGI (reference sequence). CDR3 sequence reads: CASSFSGEDYGYTF. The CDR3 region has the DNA TGTGCCAGCAGCTTTTCGGGAGAGGACTATGGCTACACCTTC.

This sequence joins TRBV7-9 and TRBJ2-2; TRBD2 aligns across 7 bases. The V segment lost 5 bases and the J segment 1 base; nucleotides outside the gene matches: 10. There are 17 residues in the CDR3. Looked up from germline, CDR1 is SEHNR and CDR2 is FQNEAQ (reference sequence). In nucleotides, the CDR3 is TGTGCCAGCAGCCCCTCCTGGGGCGGGGGGAACACCGGGGAGCTGTTTTTT. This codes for CASSPSWGGGNTGELFF. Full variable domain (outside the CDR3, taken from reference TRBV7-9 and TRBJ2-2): DTGVSQNPRHKITKRGQNVTFRCDPISEHNRLYWYRQTLGQGPEFLTYFQNEAQLEKSRLLSDRFSAERPKGSFSTLEIQRTEQGDSAMYLCASSPSWGGGNTGELFFGEGSRLTVL.

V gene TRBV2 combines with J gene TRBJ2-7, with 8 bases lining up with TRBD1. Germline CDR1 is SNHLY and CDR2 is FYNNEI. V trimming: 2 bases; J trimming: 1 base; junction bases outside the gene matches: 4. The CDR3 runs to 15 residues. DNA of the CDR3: TGTGCCAGCAGTGAATGGGGGACAGGTTCCTACGAGCAGTACTTC. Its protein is CASSEWGTGSYEQYF.

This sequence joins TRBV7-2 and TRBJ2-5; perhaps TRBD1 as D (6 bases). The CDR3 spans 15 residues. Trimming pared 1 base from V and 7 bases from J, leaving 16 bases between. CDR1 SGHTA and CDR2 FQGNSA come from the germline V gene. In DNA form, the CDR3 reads TGTGCCAGCAGCTTAGGGACAGAAGGTCCATGGACCCAGTACTTC. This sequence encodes CASSLGTEGPWTQYF.

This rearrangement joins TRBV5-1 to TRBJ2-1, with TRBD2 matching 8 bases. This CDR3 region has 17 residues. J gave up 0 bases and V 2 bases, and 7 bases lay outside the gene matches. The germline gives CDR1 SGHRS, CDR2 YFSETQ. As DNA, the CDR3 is TGCGCCAGCAGCTTTGGGTTAGCGGGAAGCTCCTACAATGAGCAGTTCTTC. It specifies CASSFGLAGSSYNEQFF.